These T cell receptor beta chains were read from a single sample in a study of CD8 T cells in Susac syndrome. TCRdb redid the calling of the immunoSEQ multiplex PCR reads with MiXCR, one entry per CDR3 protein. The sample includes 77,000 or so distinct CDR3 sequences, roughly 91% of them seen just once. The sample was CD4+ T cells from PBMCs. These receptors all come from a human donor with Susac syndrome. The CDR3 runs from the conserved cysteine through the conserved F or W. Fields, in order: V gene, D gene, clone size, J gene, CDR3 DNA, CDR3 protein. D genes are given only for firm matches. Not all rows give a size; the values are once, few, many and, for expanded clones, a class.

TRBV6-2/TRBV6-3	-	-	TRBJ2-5	TGTGCCAGCAGGGACTCCTTGTCCCAGTACTTC	CASRDSLSQYF
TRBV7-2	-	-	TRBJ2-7	TGTGCCAGCAGCTTAGCGCAGGGACCCGTCCTCTACGAGCAGTACTTC	CASSLAQGPVLYEQYF
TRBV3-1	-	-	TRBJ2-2	TGTGCCAGCAGTCCTCGGGGAAGGGGGGTCACCGGGGAGCTGTTTTTT	CASSPRGRGVTGELFF
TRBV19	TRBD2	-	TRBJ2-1	TGTGCCAGTAGTATAGACTCCGGGACTAGGCTGGGTGGTGAGCAGTTCTTC	CASSIDSGTRLGGEQFF
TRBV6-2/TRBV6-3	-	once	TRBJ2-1	TGTGCCAGCAGCCACCGACCGAATGAGCAGTTCTTC	CASSHRPNEQFF
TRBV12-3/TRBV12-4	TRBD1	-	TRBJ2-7	TGTGCCAGCAGTTACAGGGGGAGTACCTACGAGCAGTACTTC	CASSYRGSTYEQYF
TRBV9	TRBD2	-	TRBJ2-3	TGTGCCAGCAGCGCATCACTAGCGGGAGTCGCAGATACGCAGTATTTT	CASSASLAGVADTQYF
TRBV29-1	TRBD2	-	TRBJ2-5	TGCAGCGTTGCATCTCTAGCGGGGTTAGGAGAGACCCAGTACTTC	CSVASLAGLGETQYF
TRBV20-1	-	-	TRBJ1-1	TGCAGTGCCCCCCCGGGACTGGGAAGGACTGAAGCTTTCTTT	CSAPPGLGRTEAFF
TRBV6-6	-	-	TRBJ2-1	TGTGCCAGCAGTTACCCCCAGGAGCAGTTCTTC	CASSYPQEQFF
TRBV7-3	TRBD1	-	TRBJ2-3	TGTGCCAGCAGCTTAACCGGGACAGGGCTAGCTAGAGATACGCAGTATTTT	CASSLTGTGLARDTQYF
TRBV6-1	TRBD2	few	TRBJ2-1	TGTGCCAGCAGCCCACTAGCGGGGGGCGAAAATGAGCAGTTCTTC	CASSPLAGGENEQFF
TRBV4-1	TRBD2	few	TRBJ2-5	TGCGCCAGCAGCCCCACTAGCGGGATAGTGAGGGAGACCCAGTACTTC	CASSPTSGIVRETQYF
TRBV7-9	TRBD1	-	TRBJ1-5	TGTGCCAGCAGCGTTGACAGGGGGGAGGTCAATCAGCCCCAGCATTTT	CASSVDRGEVNQPQHF
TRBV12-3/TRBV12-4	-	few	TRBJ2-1	TGTGCCAGCAGTTTAATGATAGCTGCGGAGCAGTTCTTC	CASSLMIAAEQFF
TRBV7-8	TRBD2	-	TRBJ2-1	TGTGCCAGCAGCTTAGCGGAGGTAGCGGGAGCTAATGAGCAGTTCTTC	CASSLAEVAGANEQFF